This T cell receptor (beta chain) was sequenced for a study of blood T cell repertoires in COVID-19. Study details: Researchers got acute and convalescent COVID-19 samples from the United States, Italy and Spain. PBMCs, B-cell-depleted T cells, or T cells were the source of the cDNA or gDNA that made up the material.

CDR1 and CDR2 (germline): SNHLY, FYNNEI. The CDR3 has 14 residues. V lost 6 bases to trimming and J lost 2 bases; unmatched junction nucleotides: 4. Original analysis: Reference gene primer amplification yielded estimated nucleated cell counts. Repertoires were generated with immunoSEQ multiplex PCR, while TCRdb's copy carries only in-frame clones and drops some. For V, J and clone size, that table is used; D and trimming come from the DNA. Here the sample spans approximately 140,000 clones, approximately 80% being singletons. This receptor was taken from a woman aged 80 or over in a cohort sampled during active or convalescent COVID-19. The specimen sequenced was peripheral blood. This chain uses TRBV2 with TRBJ2-1; 7 bases map to TRBD2. In DNA form, the CDR3 reads TGTGCCAGCAGGGGGAGCGGGGCCTACAATGAGCAGTTCTTC. Protein product: CASRGSGAYNEQFF.